This T cell receptor beta chain derives from a study of blood T cell repertoires in COVID-19. Whole-study context: Nucleic acid was either cDNA or gDNA, and it came from T cells, B-cell-depleted T cells, or PBMCs.

Either two negative PCRs, clearance, or symptom resolution qualified Cohort 3 donors as recovered. The length of the CDR3 is 11 residues. V was cut by 0 bases and J by 11 bases, with 6 bases left in between. Germline CDR1 SGHAT, CDR2 FQDESV (reference sequence). How the authors handled the data: For nucleated cells, counts were estimated from reference gene primer amplification. The protocol was immunoSEQ multiplex PCR, while the TCRdb copy is restricted to in-frame clones and leaves out a portion. That table furnishes V, J and clone size, whereas the DNA furnished D and trimming. The sample lists more than 400,000 clones, around 91% occurring once.

The TCR sequence derives from a man younger than 35 who had recovered from COVID-19. Sequencing used PBMCs or T cells enriched from blood (not recorded which). The chain uses TRBV11-1 and TRBJ2-3, with a weak D call TRBD1 (5 bases). The CDR3 nucleotides read TGTGCCAGCAGCTTAGCGACAGAGCAGTATTTT. It codes for CASSLATEQYF.